The source of this T cell receptor beta chain is a study of blood T cell repertoires in COVID-19. Study-wide context: Samples of COVID-19 (acute and convalescent) were obtained from the United States, Italy and Spain. PBMCs, B-cell-depleted T cells, or T cells were the source of the cDNA or gDNA that made up the material.

This clone was detected a few times. Trimming took off 6 bases at V and 6 bases at J, with 23 bases between the two ends. This CDR3 has 16 amino acids. CDR1 is MNHEY, CDR2 SVGEGT, per germline. How the authors handled the data: Reference gene primer amplification gave nucleated cell count estimates. Sequencing was performed with immunoSEQ multiplex PCR; in TCRdb, only in-frame clones are kept and a portion is missing. D and trimming come from the DNA, and the V and J calls and clone size come from that table. This repertoire shows fewer than 120,000 clones, 82% found once; its top ten account for approximately 15%.

This chain joins TRBV6-2 or TRBV6-3 and TRBJ1-2, with no clear D. Sequencing used peripheral blood. The sequence was collected from a woman aged 60-75 years with acute or convalescent COVID-19. CDR3 amino acids: CASSRYSSARVNGYTF. The CDR3 bases are TGTGCCAGCAGCCGATATTCGTCGGCGAGGGTAAATGGCTACACCTTC.